This entry lists 23 T cell receptor beta chains sequenced from one sample in a study of CD8 T cells in Susac syndrome. The authors reverse transcribed roughly 0.5 to 1 ug RNA with random hexamers. TCRdb analysed the immunoSEQ multiplex PCR reads with MiXCR anew, one entry per CDR3 protein. The table includes 100,000 or so distinct CDR3 sequences, 85% to 95% detected once. Sample: CD8+ T cells from PBMCs. All receptors derive from a human donor in good health.

This chain joins TRBV11-1 and TRBJ2-1, with TRBD2 matching over 10 bases. This CDR3 is 14 amino acids long. Per germline, CDR1 SGHAT and CDR2 FQDESV (reference sequence). With V trimmed by 3 bases and J by 5 bases, 1 base remained unmatched. The chain's CDR3 is CASSFLAGDNEQFF. The CDR3 DNA sequence: TGTGCCAGCAGCTTCCTAGCGGGAGACAATGAGCAGTTCTTC.

V usage is TRBV29-1 and J usage is TRBJ2-1; maybe TRBD2 (6 bases). V was cut by 3 bases and J by 1 base, with 10 bases left in between. This CDR3 comprises 14 residues. Germline CDR1 is SQVTM and CDR2 is ANQGSEA. The CDR3 sequence: CSVEEGSSYNEQFF. The CDR3 DNA reads as TGCAGCGTTGAGGAGGGGTCTTCCTACAATGAGCAGTTCTTC.

CDR3 amino acids: CAISGGEETQYF. The CDR3 DNA sequence: TGTGCCATCAGTGGTGGAGAGGAGACCCAGTACTTC. This rearrangement joins TRBV10-3 to TRBJ2-5; D unresolved. V was trimmed by 4 bases and J by 5 bases, leaving 8 bases between them. Per the germline V gene, CDR1 is ENHRY and CDR2 is SYGVKD. This CDR3 contains 12 residues.

For the CDR3, the DNA is TGTGCCAGTAGCGGGACAGCGGGCCTGGGGTGGCCCCAGCATTTT. Its protein is CASSGTAGLGWPQHF. The chain joins TRBV19 to TRBJ1-5; 7 nucleotides line up with TRBD1. CDR3 length: 15 residues. Unmatched junction bases numbered 14, after V lost 6 bases and J lost 9 bases. Looked up from germline, CDR1 is LNHDA and CDR2 is SQIVND (reference sequence).

This chain uses TRBV5-4 with TRBJ2-7; tentative D call: TRBD1 (5 bases). Trimming took 3 bases from V and 3 from J, leaving 10 bases between them. The CDR3 loop spans 13 amino acids. Germline-derived CDR1 and CDR2 are SGHNT and YYREEE (reference sequence). The CDR3 is CASSWGQGYEQYF. The CDR3, as DNA: TGTGCCAGCAGCTGGGGTCAGGGCTACGAGCAGTACTTC.

V gene TRBV3-1 combines with J gene TRBJ2-7; 10 bases line up with TRBD1. The junction had 7 bases not matched to a gene; V was cut back by 2 bases and J by 3 bases. CDR1 is LGHDT, CDR2 YNNKEL, per germline (reference sequence). This CDR3 comprises 16 residues. The CDR3 nucleotides are TGTGCCAGCAGCCAAAGACAGGGGGCGTTCATCTACGAGCAGTACTTC. Translation gives CASSQRQGAFIYEQYF.

The CDR3 sequence: CASSLRTSEAFF. CDR3 in DNA: TGTGCCAGCAGCCTTAGGACCTCTGAAGCTTTCTTT. This chain connects TRBV3-1 to TRBJ1-1; no firm D call. This CDR3 has 12 amino acids. Trimming pared 4 bases from V and 6 bases from J, leaving 9 bases between. CDR1 is LGHDT, CDR2 YNNKEL, per germline (reference sequence).

The table lists this clonotype with a count of one. This sequence joins TRBV7-9 and TRBJ2-1; TRBD1 is a possible D gene (6 bases). This CDR3 is built from 19 residues. CDR1 is SEHNR and CDR2 is FQNEAQ in the germline V gene (reference sequence). The V end lost 6 bases, the J end lost 5 bases, and 29 bases lay between the germline ends. For the CDR3, the DNA is TGTGCCAGCAGGACAGGTCGAGTGGGCTCCACGGCGGCTGACAATGAGCAGTTCTTC. It encodes CASRTGRVGSTAADNEQFF.

This clonotype occurred once. The chain has TRBV7-2 and TRBJ2-7, with TRBD1 matching 7 bases. The CDR3 is 14 amino acids. Looked up from germline, CDR1 is SGHTA and CDR2 is FQGNSA. The J segment lost 0 bases and the V segment lost 7 bases, leaving 6 bases of the junction unmatched. The CDR3 loop is CASTRTGASYEQYF. DNA of the CDR3: TGTGCCAGCACCCGGACAGGCGCCTCCTACGAGCAGTACTTC.

V usage is TRBV5-1 and J usage is TRBJ1-4; 9 bases are a match to TRBD1. Trimming removed 4 bases from V and 0 bases from J; junction bases left unmatched: 7. Germline values: CDR1 SGHRS, CDR2 YFSETQ. The CDR3 runs 17 residues. The CDR3 bases are TGCGCCAGCAGCCGGACAGGGGTAACTGCAACTAATGAAAAACTGTTTTTT. This translates into CASSRTGVTATNEKLFF.

The V call is TRBV19, the J call TRBJ2-2; TRBD1 aligns across 8 bases. Per germline, CDR1 LNHDA and CDR2 SQIVND (reference sequence). The junction had 11 bases not matched to a gene; V was cut back by 7 bases and J by 4 bases. CDR3 length: 16 residues. The CDR3 nucleotides read TGTGCCAGTACCCGGTCCACAGGGGGTTCCACCGGGGAGCTGTTTTTT. It encodes CASTRSTGGSTGELFF.

Only one count was recorded for this clonotype. The chain has TRBV7-2 and TRBJ1-3; D is uncertain. The ends were cut back, 5 bases at V and 3 bases at J, with 11 bases in the middle. CDR1 and CDR2 (germline): SGHTA, FQGNSA. The CDR3 covers 14 residues. CDR3 in amino acids: CASSPSFGGNTIYF. The CDR3 DNA is TGTGCCAGCAGCCCTTCGTTTGGTGGAAACACCATATATTTT.

V gene TRBV10-3 combines with J gene TRBJ2-5, with TRBD2 identical over 8 bases. Germline values: CDR1 ENHRY, CDR2 SYGVKD. This CDR3 region has 13 residues. The ends lost 8 bases at V and 5 bases at J; junction bases unmatched: 7. The DNA of the CDR3 is TGTGCCATCCAACGGGGGGGCCGGGAGACCCAGTACTTC. Amino acid sequence: CAIQRGGRETQYF.

V and J are TRBV11-2 and TRBJ2-6; no definite D call. Germline CDR1 and CDR2: SGHAT and FQNNGV. The CDR3 loop spans 14 amino acids. V lost 5 bases to trimming and J lost 1 base, with 6 bases between them. CDR3 amino acids: CASSRASGANVLTF. CDR3 nucleotides: TGTGCCAGCAGCAGGGCTTCTGGGGCCAACGTCCTGACTTTC. The whole variable domain, remainder taken from reference TRBV11-2 and TRBJ2-6, is EAGVAQSPRYKIIEKRQSVAFWCNPISGHATLYWYQQILGQGPKLLIQFQNNGVVDDSQLPKDRFSAERLKGVDSTLKIQPAKLEDSAVYLCASSRASGANVLTFGAGSRLTVL.

The CDR3 here is CASSHGTSGGVYNEQFF. CDR3 DNA: TGTGCCTCCTCACACGGGACTAGCGGGGGTGTCTACAATGAGCAGTTCTTC. J is TRBJ2-1 and V is TRBV7-6; 14 bases match TRBD2. With 11 bases clipped from V and 3 bases from J, the junction kept 12 bases outside the gene matches. CDR1 SGHVS and CDR2 FNYEAQ come from the germline V gene. The CDR3 spans 17 residues.

The V and J genes are TRBV29-1 and TRBJ1-3, with D unclear. The CDR3 is 14 amino acids. V was shortened by 4 bases and J by 0 bases, with 10 bases between the two germline ends. Germline V gene sequence: CDR1 SQVTM, CDR2 ANQGSEA. The CDR3 nucleotides read TGCAGCGTTGCAGAAAGCCACTCTGGAAACACCATATATTTT. It translates to CSVAESHSGNTIYF.

The rearrangement joins TRBV29-1 to TRBJ1-5; D remains ambiguous. The CDR3 sequence is 13 residues long. V was clipped by 4 bases and J by 4 bases, with 11 bases between them. CDR1 is SQVTM and CDR2 is ANQGSEA in the germline V gene. The CDR3 loop is CSVVQSENQPQHF. The CDR3 region has the DNA TGCAGCGTTGTCCAGTCCGAAAATCAGCCCCAGCATTTT. Filled out from reference TRBV29-1 and TRBJ1-5, the complete variable domain reads SAVISQKPSRDICQRGTSLTIQCQVDSQVTMMFWYRQQPGQSLTLIATANQGSEATYESGFVIDKFPISRPNLTFSTLTVSNMSPEDSSIYLCSVVQSENQPQHFGDGTRLSIL.

This clonotype was recorded once. This rearrangement joins TRBV29-1 to TRBJ2-4; 7 bases align to TRBD2. Germline values: CDR1 SQVTM, CDR2 ANQGSEA. This CDR3 contains 12 residues. The trim removed 7 bases at V and 12 bases at J, leaving 12 bases unmatched. The CDR3 loop is CSAREGLGGQYF. CDR3 DNA: TGCAGCGCTAGGGAGGGCTTGGGGGGTCAGTACTTC.

V usage is TRBV12-3 or TRBV12-4 and J usage is TRBJ2-6; no clear D gene. V was pared by 8 bases and J by 2 bases, with 4 bases between. CDR3 length: 12 amino acids. CDR3 DNA: TGTGCCAGCTATGCTGGGGCCAACGTCCTGACTTTC. This gives the protein CASYAGANVLTF.

Comments on this clonotype: Germline is not matched at one junction end, which may reflect a read error. The chain combines TRBV11-2 with TRBJ1-1; D is uncertain. Germline lookup yields CDR1 SGHAT and CDR2 FQNNGV. The CDR3 sequence is 15 residues long. CDR3 bases: TGTGCCAGCAGCTTAGGTCAGGTTGGGAACGCTGAAGCTTTCTTT. It encodes CASSLGQVGNAEAFF.

V gene TRBV5-5 combines with J gene TRBJ1-2; D gene unclear. Between the trimmed V and J ends, which lost 4 bases and 12 bases, there was a span of 22 bases. Germline CDR1 reads SGHKS; CDR2 reads YYEKEE (reference sequence). This CDR3 contains 14 residues. The CDR3 sequence: CASSLNMGARQDTF. The DNA for the CDR3 is TGTGCCAGCAGCCTCAACATGGGAGCCCGGCAAGACACCTTC.

This chain joins TRBV19 and TRBJ1-2; D is uncertain. The V end lost 5 bases, the J end lost 1 base, and 8 bases lay between the germline ends. Germline V gives CDR1 LNHDA, CDR2 SQIVND (reference sequence). The CDR3 contains 13 residues. For the CDR3, the DNA is TGTGCCAGTAGTCCAGGAATTAACTATGGCTACACCTTC. The encoded protein is CASSPGINYGYTF.

This rearrangement joins TRBV6-5 to TRBJ2-1; D remains unclear. The germline V gene encodes CDR1 MNHEY and CDR2 SVGAGI. V dropped 0 bases and J dropped 3 bases, with 9 bases sitting between them. The CDR3 is 15 residues long. The CDR3 sequence is CASSYSPESYNEQFF. CDR3 in DNA: TGTGCCAGCAGTTACTCGCCGGAGAGCTACAATGAGCAGTTCTTC.